Listed below are T cell receptor beta chains from one sample, sequenced in a study of T cell repertoires and HLA-DP antigens. For these receptors, no antigen is known. The protocol was immunoSEQ multiplex PCR, while the TCRdb copy is restricted to in-frame clones and leaves out a portion. The sample lists more than 90,000 clones, around 92% seen once, with under 0.35% in the top ten. The sample was CD4+ T cells from PBMCs. The receptors come from a woman between 18 and 29 years old in good health and CMV-seronegative. CDR3s include the opening cysteine and the closing phenylalanine or tryptophan. D genes are given only for firm matches. Size is omitted from some rows. Given values are once, few, many or a class for expanded clones.

clone size,V gene,D gene,J gene,CDR3 DNA,CDR3 protein
-,TRBV6-1,-,TRBJ2-5,TGTGCCAGCAGCCTCCTACCTAGAGAGACCCAGTACTTC,CASSLLPRETQYF
-,TRBV6-1,-,TRBJ2-3,TGTGCCAGCAGTGATCCCCAGATACGAGATACGCAGTATTTT,CASSDPQIRDTQYF
-,TRBV4-3,-,TRBJ1-1,TGCGCCAGCAGCCAAGATGGTAGACAGCAATACACTGAAGCTTTCTTT,CASSQDGRQQYTEAFF
-,TRBV5-1,TRBD2,TRBJ2-2,TGCGCCAGCAGCTCGGGGACTAGCGGGAGGAACACCGGGGAGCTGTTTTTT,CASSSGTSGRNTGELFF
-,TRBV9,TRBD1,TRBJ1-6,TGTGCCAGCAGCTCCGGGACAGGGGTTTCGAGGATGTCACCCCTCCACTTT,CASSSGTGVSRMSPLHF
few,TRBV4-3,-,TRBJ1-1,TGCGCCAGCAGCCAGGGTTCAGCGAACACTGAAGCTTTCTTT,CASSQGSANTEAFF
-,TRBV6-1,-,TRBJ1-2,TGTGCCAGCAGTGAGGCGAGCCCGACGGCTGGCTACACCTTC,CASSEASPTAGYTF
-,TRBV6-6,-,TRBJ1-4,TGTGCCAGCAATAGACGCAATGAAAAACTGTTTTTT,CASNRRNEKLFF
-,TRBV5-4,-,TRBJ2-2,TGTGCCAGCACACGGGGGGCAGACTCTTCAACCGGGGAGCTGTTTTTT,CASTRGADSSTGELFF
-,TRBV27,-,TRBJ1-1,TGTGCCAGCAGTTTCCTAACGGGGGACTATCAGCTGAACACTGAAGCTTTCTTT,CASSFLTGDYQLNTEAFF
-,TRBV28,-,TRBJ2-4,TGTGCCAGCAGACCCCCTCTTGGGGCCAAAAACATTCAGTACTTC,CASRPPLGAKNIQYF
-,TRBV6-5,-,TRBJ2-3,TGTGCCAGCAGTTACGCGGCGACGCAGTATTTT,CASSYAATQYF
few,TRBV29-1,-,TRBJ1-1,TGCAGCGCCGCGCGTGGGGCGCCGGTTGAAGCTTTCTTT,CSAARGAPVEAFF
-,TRBV6-5,TRBD1,TRBJ2-7,TGTGCCAGCACCGAGGACAGGGGGAACGAGCAGTACTTC,CASTEDRGNEQYF
-,TRBV19,TRBD2,TRBJ2-1,TGTGCCAGTAGTACACTAGCGGGCTCCTACAATGAGCAGTTCTTC,CASSTLAGSYNEQFF
-,TRBV6-6,-,TRBJ1-1,TGTGCCAGCAGGCGGACGGTTAACACTGAAGCTTTCTTT,CASRRTVNTEAFF
-,TRBV19,-,TRBJ2-7,TGTGCCAGTAGTACCCCCCGCGGGGTCTCCTACGAGCAGTACTTC,CASSTPRGVSYEQYF
-,TRBV18,TRBD2,TRBJ2-2,TGTGCCAGCTCACCAGGGACTAGCTCTCGCACCGGGGAGCTGTTTTTT,CASSPGTSSRTGELFF
-,TRBV19,-,TRBJ1-3,TGTGCCAGCCGACCCTCTGGAAACACCATATATTTT,CASRPSGNTIYF
-,TRBV5-1,TRBD1,TRBJ1-1,TGCGCCAGCAGCTTGGCTGCAGGGGGCGCTTACCGGGGCACTGAAGCTTTCTTT,CASSLAAGGAYRGTEAFF
-,TRBV6-6,-,TRBJ2-7,TGTGCCAGCAGTCCTGTAACAGGGATTATCTCCTACGAGCAGTACTTC,CASSPVTGIISYEQYF
once,TRBV6-6,-,TRBJ1-6,TGTGCCAGCAGTTTAGCGCGAGGCGGTAATTCACCCCTCCACTTT,CASSLARGGNSPLHF
-,TRBV28,-,TRBJ1-2,TGTGCCAGCAGTGACTCCAGGGCAGGCTACACCTTC,CASSDSRAGYTF
-,TRBV27,-,TRBJ1-2,TGTGCCAGCAAACTGAACAGGGATCGCTATGGCTACACCTTC,CASKLNRDRYGYTF
-,TRBV12-5,-,TRBJ2-2,TGTGCTAGTGGTTTGGTACTAGGGGCTTGGACCGGGGAGCTGTTTTTT,CASGLVLGAWTGELFF
once,TRBV27,-,TRBJ2-1,TGTGCCAGCAGTTCCTTCGACAGATCCTACAATGAGCAGTTCTTC,CASSSFDRSYNEQFF
-,TRBV28,-,TRBJ2-1,TGTGCCAGCAGCCGTAGGACCCTGGGCGCTCATGAGCAGTTCTTC,CASSRRTLGAHEQFF